This paragraph covers one T cell receptor beta chain sequence. This clone was observed a single time. Which antigen it targets is not known. No quality values exist for individual bases; no much larger clone is one base distant. This sample stems from a study of T cells in localized non-small cell lung cancer (dated by TCRdb to 2018 to 2021). The study in broad terms: The study examined T cell repertoires in under 300 patients with early-stage NSCLC and compared tumors with uninvolved tumor-adjacent lungs. All 240 or so NSCLC patients in the cohort were treatment-naive and had localized lung tumors that were resected. A mean age of 66.3 years was recorded for the NSCLC patients, of whom 120 to 150 were male and about a hundred were female.

The immunoSEQ Assay was used to sequence TCR beta CDR3 regions from DNA. The paper's data handling went like this. T cell density was computed as TCR beta template counts normalized to usable DNA estimated by amplifying housekeeping genes. Richness was estimated using the preseqR package, with extrapolation to 400,000 templates for PBMC samples and to 120,000 templates for tissue samples. Clonality was calculated as one minus Pielou's evenness. Differential abundance testing on productive amino-acid clonotypes, with a minimum total count of 5 and an alpha of 0.1, was used to identify tissue-enriched TCRs. Repertoire overlap between compartments was quantified with the Jaccard Index and Morisita Overlap Index. GLIPH grouped TCR beta CDR3s together with public tetramer-defined viral CDR3s, and a viral motif had to include at least three viral sequences and show V-gene enrichment. In TCRdb, the immuneACCESS table is reduced to in-frame sequences with V and J assigned. These tables do not hold every clone; where another copy was compared, an unresolved V gene accounts for under half, and the others remain unexplained. Clone size and the V and J calls come from that table; the DNA yielded D and trimming. For this sample the table gives tens of thousands of clones, of which 70% to 80% were detected only once. The ten most abundant clones make up approximately 30% of the sample.

Results the study describes overall, beyond this receptor: Uninvolved tumor-adjacent lung showed the highest T cell clonality, higher than tumor, which suggests more focused antigenic responses in the adjacent lung. Because multi-region tumor sequencing was not performed, intratumor heterogeneity could not be ruled out. Because of the exploratory design, TCR variables were selected using unadjusted p-values without false-discovery rate correction. Of the top 100 tumor clones, a median of roughly 53 were detected in paired uninvolved adjacent lung; 28 were also among that lung's top 100. Higher blood T cell density associated with longer overall survival, while higher adjacent-lung clonality associated with shorter survival.

V and J are truncated by 0 bases and 4 bases respectively, leaving an intervening sequence of 13 bases. The germline V gene (reference sequence) provides CDR1 LNHNV and CDR2 YYDKDF. There are 16 amino acids in the CDR3, from cysteine to phenylalanine inclusive. Only the CDR3 region is kept as DNA, spanning 48 bases read in frame from base 1. At diagnosis, peripheral blood, uninvolved tumor-adjacent lung and tumor were collected and were preserved as a mix of fresh-frozen and FFPE material. For TCR repertoire profiling, the blood samples were analyzed as peripheral blood mononuclear cells. The rearranged segments are TRBV15 and TRBJ2-1; a tentative D call is TRBD2 (7 bases match). The TCR sequence derives from a woman aged 35-70 years with stage II squamous cell lung carcinoma. Source: PBMCs, taken before any cancer treatment. The DNA sequence follows: TGTGCCACCAGCAGAGATGGGGGAGGGGGTTACAATGAGCAGTTCTTC. Its product reads: CATSRDGGGGYNEQFF.